The rows below give T cell receptor beta chains drawn from one sample of a study of cytomegalovirus exposure and HLA in healthy donors. The data were produced by immunoSEQ multiplex PCR, yet TCRdb's version contains in-frame clones alone and is incomplete. The top ten clones hold just under 9% of a sample with under 150,000 clones, around 86% of them seen once. Sequencing was carried out using PBMCs. All receptors derive from a young man in good health and CMV-seropositive. Both conserved end residues are part of each CDR3. Fields, in order: V gene, D gene, clone size, J gene, CDR3 DNA, CDR3 protein. D genes are given only for firm matches. The size field is filled for only some rows; it gives once, few, many or a size class.

v_gene: TRBV10-3; d_gene: NA; abundance: NA; j_gene: TRBJ2-3; CDR3nt: TGTGCCATCAGTGAACTCTTAGGGGGCACAGATACGCAGTATTTT; CDR3aa: CAISELLGGTDTQYF
v_gene: TRBV15; d_gene: NA; abundance: NA; j_gene: TRBJ1-2; CDR3nt: TGTGCCACCAGCAGCGCTTACAGGGACGGCTACACCTTC; CDR3aa: CATSSAYRDGYTF
v_gene: TRBV29-1; d_gene: NA; abundance: NA; j_gene: TRBJ1-4; CDR3nt: TGCAGCGTTGGCCGGGTGAGAGAAAAACTGTTTTTT; CDR3aa: CSVGRVREKLFF
v_gene: TRBV18; d_gene: TRBD1; abundance: NA; j_gene: TRBJ2-5; CDR3nt: TGTGCCAGCTCAGGAGGGACAGGGGGTGAAGAGACCCAGTACTTC; CDR3aa: CASSGGTGGEETQYF
v_gene: TRBV5-1; d_gene: NA; abundance: NA; j_gene: TRBJ2-1; CDR3nt: TGCGCCAGCAGCTTGGGGACATTCAGCTCCTACAATGAGCAGTTCTTC; CDR3aa: CASSLGTFSSYNEQFF
v_gene: TRBV27; d_gene: TRBD2; abundance: NA; j_gene: TRBJ2-1; CDR3nt: TGTGCCAGCAGTTTCGGGAGGGAACTGTACAATGAGCAGTTCTTC; CDR3aa: CASSFGRELYNEQFF
v_gene: TRBV7-9; d_gene: NA; abundance: NA; j_gene: TRBJ1-3; CDR3nt: TGTGCCAGCAGCCCCGTTGTTCGGGAGATTACTGGAAACACCATATATTTT; CDR3aa: CASSPVVREITGNTIYF
v_gene: TRBV6-5; d_gene: NA; abundance: NA; j_gene: TRBJ1-6; CDR3nt: TGTGCCAGCAGTTACTCGTCCAGGCCTTCACCCCTCCACTTT; CDR3aa: CASSYSSRPSPLHF
v_gene: TRBV7-6; d_gene: TRBD1; abundance: NA; j_gene: TRBJ2-5; CDR3nt: TGTGCCAGCAGCCCCCCCCCGGACAGGGCCGAGACCCAGTACTTC; CDR3aa: CASSPPPDRAETQYF
v_gene: TRBV2; d_gene: NA; abundance: NA; j_gene: TRBJ2-2; CDR3nt: TGTGCCAGCAGTGAAGCGCCCACGGGGAGAGGGGAGCTGTTTTTT; CDR3aa: CASSEAPTGRGELFF
v_gene: TRBV10-3; d_gene: TRBD1; abundance: NA; j_gene: TRBJ1-6; CDR3nt: TGTGCCATCACCGGGACAGCGGCTAGCTCACCCCTCCACTTT; CDR3aa: CAITGTAASSPLHF
v_gene: TRBV9; d_gene: NA; abundance: few; j_gene: TRBJ1-6; CDR3nt: TGTGCCAGCAGCGTAGGGAGCTCCTATAATTCACCCCTCCACTTT; CDR3aa: CASSVGSSYNSPLHF
v_gene: TRBV9; d_gene: TRBD1; abundance: NA; j_gene: TRBJ2-3; CDR3nt: TGTGCCAGCAGCGCTACCGGGCAGGGGGGCACAGATACGCAGTATTTT; CDR3aa: CASSATGQGGTDTQYF
v_gene: TRBV5-8; d_gene: NA; abundance: NA; j_gene: TRBJ1-2; CDR3nt: TGTGCCAGCAGCGCCTATGGAGAGCGGGCCTGGGATGGCTACACCTTC; CDR3aa: CASSAYGERAWDGYTF
v_gene: TRBV11-3; d_gene: NA; abundance: NA; j_gene: TRBJ2-7; CDR3nt: TGTGCCAGCAGCTTGGGGAAGGGGGTCGAGCAGTACTTC; CDR3aa: CASSLGKGVEQYF
v_gene: TRBV4-1; d_gene: TRBD2; abundance: NA; j_gene: TRBJ2-7; CDR3nt: TGCGCCAGCAGCCACCCGACTAGCGGGAGTAGGTACGAGCAGTACTTC; CDR3aa: CASSHPTSGSRYEQYF
v_gene: TRBV5-6; d_gene: NA; abundance: NA; j_gene: TRBJ2-5; CDR3nt: TGTGCCAGCAGCCGACAGGCACTGCAAGAGACCCAGTACTTC; CDR3aa: CASSRQALQETQYF
v_gene: TRBV5-1; d_gene: TRBD2; abundance: once; j_gene: TRBJ2-3; CDR3nt: TGCGCCAGCAGCTTGCGACTAGCGGGAGGAACAGATACGCAGTATTTT; CDR3aa: CASSLRLAGGTDTQYF
v_gene: TRBV5-6; d_gene: TRBD2; abundance: NA; j_gene: TRBJ2-5; CDR3nt: TGTGCCAGCGCAGGACTAGCGGGGGGGCATGGGACCCAGTACTTC; CDR3aa: CASAGLAGGHGTQYF
v_gene: TRBV19; d_gene: TRBD2; abundance: NA; j_gene: TRBJ2-3; CDR3nt: TGTGCCAGTAGTAAGGGACTAGCGGGGGTCGATACGCAGTATTTT; CDR3aa: CASSKGLAGVDTQYF
v_gene: TRBV6-4; d_gene: TRBD1; abundance: NA; j_gene: TRBJ2-1; CDR3nt: TGTGCCAGCAGTTCGGACAGGGGTGGTAATGAGCAGTTCTTC; CDR3aa: CASSSDRGGNEQFF
v_gene: TRBV29-1; d_gene: NA; abundance: NA; j_gene: TRBJ2-2; CDR3nt: TGCAGCGTTATCGAGTCAAACACCGGGGAGCTGTTTTTT; CDR3aa: CSVIESNTGELFF
v_gene: TRBV11-3; d_gene: NA; abundance: NA; j_gene: TRBJ1-2; CDR3nt: TGTGCCAGCAGCTATACAGGGTTAGGGCCCTACACCTTC; CDR3aa: CASSYTGLGPYTF
v_gene: TRBV10-3; d_gene: NA; abundance: NA; j_gene: TRBJ1-5; CDR3nt: TGTGCCATCAGTGAGTCGGAACGGGTTTGGCTATATAGCAATCAGCCCCAGCATTTT; CDR3aa: CAISESERVWLYSNQPQHF
v_gene: TRBV28; d_gene: NA; abundance: once; j_gene: TRBJ2-7; CDR3nt: TGTGCCAGCGGAGCCTACGAGCAGTACTTC; CDR3aa: CASGAYEQYF
v_gene: TRBV10-3; d_gene: NA; abundance: NA; j_gene: TRBJ1-4; CDR3nt: TGTGCCATCAGTGAGGCAGGGTCCGAAAAACTGTTTTTT; CDR3aa: CAISEAGSEKLFF
v_gene: TRBV27; d_gene: TRBD2; abundance: NA; j_gene: TRBJ2-1; CDR3nt: TGTGCCACTCGGACTAGCGGGAGGACCATCCTATACAATGAGCAGTTCTTC; CDR3aa: CATRTSGRTILYNEQFF
v_gene: TRBV7-6; d_gene: TRBD2; abundance: once; j_gene: TRBJ2-5; CDR3nt: TGTGCCAGCAGCCCGGGACTAGCGGGGGGGCGGGAAGAGACCCAGTACTTC; CDR3aa: CASSPGLAGGREETQYF
v_gene: TRBV5-5; d_gene: NA; abundance: NA; j_gene: TRBJ2-7; CDR3nt: TGTGCCAGCAGTCGAGAAGAATACGAGCAGTACTTC; CDR3aa: CASSREEYEQYF
v_gene: TRBV11-2; d_gene: TRBD1; abundance: NA; j_gene: TRBJ2-7; CDR3nt: TGTGCCAGCAGCCTAATAGAGGGGGCGACAGGGGCCGCCTACGAGCAGTACTTC; CDR3aa: CASSLIEGATGAAYEQYF
v_gene: TRBV11-2; d_gene: NA; abundance: NA; j_gene: TRBJ2-2; CDR3nt: TGTGCCAGCAGCTTAACCCAGACTCAGAACACCGGGGAGCTGTTTTTT; CDR3aa: CASSLTQTQNTGELFF
v_gene: TRBV7-2; d_gene: TRBD1; abundance: few; j_gene: TRBJ2-1; CDR3nt: TGTGCCAGCAGCTTAATCCGGACAGGGTCTGAGCAGTTCTTC; CDR3aa: CASSLIRTGSEQFF
v_gene: TRBV7-9; d_gene: TRBD1; abundance: once; j_gene: TRBJ2-3; CDR3nt: TGTGCCAGCAGCTTAGTTAACGACAGGGGTACAGATACGCAGTATTTT; CDR3aa: CASSLVNDRGTDTQYF
v_gene: TRBV7-8; d_gene: NA; abundance: once; j_gene: TRBJ1-1; CDR3nt: TGTGCCAGCAGCTTAGCGCGGCTTTTGGGCACTGAAGCTTTCTTT; CDR3aa: CASSLARLLGTEAFF
v_gene: TRBV18; d_gene: TRBD1; abundance: NA; j_gene: TRBJ1-5; CDR3nt: TGTGCCAGCTCGCAAATCCCGGGACAGAGCAATCAGCCCCAGCATTTT; CDR3aa: CASSQIPGQSNQPQHF
v_gene: TRBV2; d_gene: TRBD1; abundance: NA; j_gene: TRBJ1-4; CDR3nt: TGTGCCAGCATTAATGAGGCCCGGGACAGGTTTTTT; CDR3aa: CASINEARDRFF
v_gene: TRBV6-6; d_gene: NA; abundance: NA; j_gene: TRBJ2-2; CDR3nt: TGTGCCAGCAGTTACTCTGCCCCGACAGGCGGGGAGCTGTTTTTT; CDR3aa: CASSYSAPTGGELFF
v_gene: TRBV4-1; d_gene: TRBD1; abundance: NA; j_gene: TRBJ1-5; CDR3nt: TGCGCCAGCAGCCAAGATTCGGGCAGAACAGGGGGCCTGAATCAGCCCCAGCATTTT; CDR3aa: CASSQDSGRTGGLNQPQHF
v_gene: TRBV9; d_gene: NA; abundance: NA; j_gene: TRBJ1-3; CDR3nt: TGTGCCAGCAGCGTACAGGACACCCCCTCTGGAAACACCATATATTTT; CDR3aa: CASSVQDTPSGNTIYF
v_gene: TRBV27; d_gene: TRBD1; abundance: NA; j_gene: TRBJ1-5; CDR3nt: TGTGCCAGCAGTTTATTGGGGACAGGTCATCAGCCCCAGCATTTT; CDR3aa: CASSLLGTGHQPQHF
v_gene: TRBV6-4; d_gene: NA; abundance: NA; j_gene: TRBJ2-2; CDR3nt: TGTGCCAGCAGTGACTCTGGCGGGACCGGGGAGCTGTTTTTT; CDR3aa: CASSDSGGTGELFF
v_gene: TRBV7-6; d_gene: NA; abundance: NA; j_gene: TRBJ2-3; CDR3nt: TGTGCCAGCAGCTTATTACAGATCCCAGATACGCAGTATTTT; CDR3aa: CASSLLQIPDTQYF
v_gene: TRBV2; d_gene: NA; abundance: NA; j_gene: TRBJ1-4; CDR3nt: TGTGCCAGCAGTGGGCAGGGAATAACTAATGAAAAACTGTTTTTT; CDR3aa: CASSGQGITNEKLFF
v_gene: TRBV6-5; d_gene: TRBD2; abundance: NA; j_gene: TRBJ2-5; CDR3nt: TGTGCCAGCAGTTACGGATTAGCGGGTTCCCAAGAGACCCAGTACTTC; CDR3aa: CASSYGLAGSQETQYF
v_gene: TRBV10-2; d_gene: NA; abundance: NA; j_gene: TRBJ2-7; CDR3nt: TGCGCCAGCAGTGGAGGTTGGGGAGCGGAGCAGTACTTC; CDR3aa: CASSGGWGAEQYF
v_gene: TRBV4-2; d_gene: TRBD1; abundance: many; j_gene: TRBJ2-7; CDR3nt: TGTGCCAGCAGCTTGAGGGGGACAGACTACGAGCAGTACTTC; CDR3aa: CASSLRGTDYEQYF
v_gene: TRBV19; d_gene: TRBD2; abundance: NA; j_gene: TRBJ2-7; CDR3nt: TGTGCCAGTAGTAGCGGGGGGAGCGGTAGCTCCTACGAGCAGTACTTC; CDR3aa: CASSSGGSGSSYEQYF
v_gene: TRBV6-1; d_gene: NA; abundance: NA; j_gene: TRBJ2-4; CDR3nt: TGTGCCAGCAGTGTCATCGGCAAAAACATTCAGTACTTC; CDR3aa: CASSVIGKNIQYF
v_gene: TRBV2; d_gene: NA; abundance: few; j_gene: TRBJ1-2; CDR3nt: TGTGCCAGCAGCGGCCGGGAGTTCGTAAACTATGGCTACACCTTC; CDR3aa: CASSGREFVNYGYTF
v_gene: TRBV10-3; d_gene: NA; abundance: few; j_gene: TRBJ2-1; CDR3nt: TGTGCCATCAGTGAGACCCCCGGGGGGCGGGATGAGCAGTTCTTC; CDR3aa: CAISETPGGRDEQFF
v_gene: TRBV9; d_gene: NA; abundance: NA; j_gene: TRBJ1-2; CDR3nt: TGTGCCAGCAGCGTAGGACTTCCAGCACCCTACACCTTC; CDR3aa: CASSVGLPAPYTF
v_gene: TRBV9; d_gene: TRBD2; abundance: NA; j_gene: TRBJ2-1; CDR3nt: TGTGCCAGCAGCGTAGTGGGGACTAGCTCTTATGAGCAGTTCTTC; CDR3aa: CASSVVGTSSYEQFF
v_gene: TRBV5-8; d_gene: NA; abundance: NA; j_gene: TRBJ1-1; CDR3nt: TGTGCCAGCAGCCCGCTTTACACCACACCAGGGATGGCTGAAGCTTTCTTT; CDR3aa: CASSPLYTTPGMAEAFF
v_gene: TRBV5-1; d_gene: NA; abundance: NA; j_gene: TRBJ1-2; CDR3nt: TGCGCCAGCGGCGACCCCCCAGGGCGAGGAAACTATGGCTACACCTTC; CDR3aa: CASGDPPGRGNYGYTF